This T cell receptor beta chain originates from a study of cytomegalovirus exposure and HLA in healthy donors. CDR1 and CDR2 (germline): LGHNA, YSLEER. The CDR3 is made up of 14 amino acids. The PCR employed 60 Vbeta primers together with 13 Jbeta primers. The assay was immunoSEQ multiplex PCR, and TCRdb's table has in-frame clones only and misses some. The sample holds under 200,000 clones, over 65% seen once. The study, taken as a whole, reports: A later look showed TCR association rates differing by HLA locus, highest for DRB1 and lowest for HLA-C. In a later analysis, productive TCRs from donors in an Asian-associated ancestry cluster reportedly carried fewer N-insertions than the cohort mean.

Though nominally healthy at sampling, donors likely had unrecorded immune exposures. A word on this clone: Its antigen is unidentified.

V usage is TRBV4-3 and J usage is TRBJ2-5; D is undetermined. Near its end, the DNA agrees better with TRBJ2-7, so the J call may be wrong. Sequenced input: PBMCs. This clonotype was obtained from a woman younger than 45 in good health and CMV-seronegative. CDR3 in amino acids: CASSQDVSFYEQYF. CDR3 in DNA: TGCGCCAGCAGCCAAGATGTTTCCTTTTACGAGCAGTACTTC.